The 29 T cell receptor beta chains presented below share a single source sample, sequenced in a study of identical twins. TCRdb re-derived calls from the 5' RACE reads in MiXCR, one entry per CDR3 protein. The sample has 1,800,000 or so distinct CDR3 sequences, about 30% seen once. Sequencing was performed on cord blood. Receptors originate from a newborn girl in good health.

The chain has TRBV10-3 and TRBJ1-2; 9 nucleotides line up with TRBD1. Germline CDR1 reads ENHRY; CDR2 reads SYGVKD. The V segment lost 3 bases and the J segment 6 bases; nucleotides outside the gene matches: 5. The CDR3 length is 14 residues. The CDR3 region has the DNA TGTGCCATCAGTGACCCGGGACAGGGAAATGGCTACACCTTC. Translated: CAISDPGQGNGYTF.

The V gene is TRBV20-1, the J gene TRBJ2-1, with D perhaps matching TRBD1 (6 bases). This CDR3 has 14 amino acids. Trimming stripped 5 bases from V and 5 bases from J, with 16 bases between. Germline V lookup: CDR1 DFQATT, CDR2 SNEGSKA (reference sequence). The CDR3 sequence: CSAHPGRGNNEQFF. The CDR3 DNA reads TGCAGTGCTCACCCAGGCAGGGGAAACAATGAGCAGTTCTTC.

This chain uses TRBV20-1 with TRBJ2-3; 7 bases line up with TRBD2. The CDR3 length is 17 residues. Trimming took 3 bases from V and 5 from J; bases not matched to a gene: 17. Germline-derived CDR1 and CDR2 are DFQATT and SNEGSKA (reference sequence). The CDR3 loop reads CSASPRDYLTDLDTQYF. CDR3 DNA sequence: TGCAGTGCTAGCCCCCGGGACTACCTCACCGATCTAGATACGCAGTATTTT.

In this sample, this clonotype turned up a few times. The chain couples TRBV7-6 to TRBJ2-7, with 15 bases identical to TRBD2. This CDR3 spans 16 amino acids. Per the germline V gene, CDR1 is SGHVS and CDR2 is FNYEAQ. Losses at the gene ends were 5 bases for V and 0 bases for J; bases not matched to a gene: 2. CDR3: CASSGLAGGNSYEQYF. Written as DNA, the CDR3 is TGTGCCAGCAGCGGACTAGCGGGGGGGAACTCCTACGAGCAGTACTTC.

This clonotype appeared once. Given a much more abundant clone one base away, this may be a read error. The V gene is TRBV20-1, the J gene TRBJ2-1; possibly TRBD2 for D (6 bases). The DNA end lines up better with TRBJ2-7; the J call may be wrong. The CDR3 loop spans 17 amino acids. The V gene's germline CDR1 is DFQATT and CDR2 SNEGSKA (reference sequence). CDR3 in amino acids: CSASKFASGYSYNEQYF. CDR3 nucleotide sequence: TGCAGTGCTAGCAAATTCGCCAGCGGGTACTCCTACAATGAGCAGTACTTC.

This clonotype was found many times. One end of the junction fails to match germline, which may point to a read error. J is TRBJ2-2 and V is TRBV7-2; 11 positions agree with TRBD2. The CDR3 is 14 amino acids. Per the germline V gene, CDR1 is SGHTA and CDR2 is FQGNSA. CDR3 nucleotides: TGTGCCAGCAGTTTAGCGGGAGGGCCCGGGGAGCTGTTTTTT. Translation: CASSLAGGPGELFF. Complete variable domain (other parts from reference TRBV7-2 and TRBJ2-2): GAGVSQSPSNKVTEKGKDVELRCDPISGHTALYWYRQSLGQGLEFLIYFQGNSAPDKSGLPSDRFSAERTGGSVSTLTIQRTQQEDSAVYLCASSLAGGPGELFFGEGSRLTVL.

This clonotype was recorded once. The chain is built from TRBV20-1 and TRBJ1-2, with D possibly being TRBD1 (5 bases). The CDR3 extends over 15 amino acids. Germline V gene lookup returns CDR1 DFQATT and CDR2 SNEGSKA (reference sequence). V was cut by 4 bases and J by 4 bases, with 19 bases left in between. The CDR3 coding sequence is TGCAGTGCTATAGGGCTGAGGGGAAGGAGCTATGGCTACACCTTC. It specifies CSAIGLRGRSYGYTF.

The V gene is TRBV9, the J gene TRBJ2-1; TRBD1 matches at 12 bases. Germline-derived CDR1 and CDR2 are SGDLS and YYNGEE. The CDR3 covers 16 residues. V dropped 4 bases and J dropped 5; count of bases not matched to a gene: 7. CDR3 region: CASSLGTGGANNEQFF. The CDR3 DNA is TGTGCCAGCAGCTTAGGGACAGGGGGCGCCAACAATGAGCAGTTCTTC.

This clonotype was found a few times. CDR3 bases: TGTGCCTGGAGAAGGGTTAGCTCCTACGAGCAGTACTTC. Encoded protein: CAWRRVSSYEQYF. The chain has TRBV30 and TRBJ2-7, with D uncertain. Germline V CDR1 and CDR2: GTSNPN, SVGIG (reference sequence). The CDR3 covers 13 residues. Deletions cut 3 bases from V and 0 bases from J, with 9 bases between.

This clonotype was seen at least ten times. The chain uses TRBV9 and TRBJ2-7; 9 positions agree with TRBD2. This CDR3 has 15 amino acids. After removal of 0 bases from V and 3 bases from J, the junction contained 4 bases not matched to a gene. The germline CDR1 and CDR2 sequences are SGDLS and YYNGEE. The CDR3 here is CASSVGATSGYEQYF. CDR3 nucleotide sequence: TGTGCCAGCAGCGTAGGAGCGACTAGCGGCTACGAGCAGTACTTC.

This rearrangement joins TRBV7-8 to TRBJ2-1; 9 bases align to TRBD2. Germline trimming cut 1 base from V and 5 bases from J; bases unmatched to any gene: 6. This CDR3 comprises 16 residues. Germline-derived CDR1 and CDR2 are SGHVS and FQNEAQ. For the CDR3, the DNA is TGTGCCAGCAGCTTAGTAGGGACTAGCAGACACAATGAGCAGTTCTTC. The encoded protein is CASSLVGTSRHNEQFF.

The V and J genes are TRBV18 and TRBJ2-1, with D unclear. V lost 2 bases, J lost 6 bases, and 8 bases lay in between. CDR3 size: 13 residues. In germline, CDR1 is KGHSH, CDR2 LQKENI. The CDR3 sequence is CASSPDQRNEQFF. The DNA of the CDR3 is TGTGCCAGCTCACCAGATCAGCGCAATGAGCAGTTCTTC.

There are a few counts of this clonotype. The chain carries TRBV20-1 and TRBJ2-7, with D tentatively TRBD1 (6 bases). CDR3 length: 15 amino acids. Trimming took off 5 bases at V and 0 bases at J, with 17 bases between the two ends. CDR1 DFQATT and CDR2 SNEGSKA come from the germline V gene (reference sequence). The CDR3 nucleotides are TGCAGTGCTGCACCCGGGACATCGAACTCCTACGAGCAGTACTTC. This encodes CSAAPGTSNSYEQYF.

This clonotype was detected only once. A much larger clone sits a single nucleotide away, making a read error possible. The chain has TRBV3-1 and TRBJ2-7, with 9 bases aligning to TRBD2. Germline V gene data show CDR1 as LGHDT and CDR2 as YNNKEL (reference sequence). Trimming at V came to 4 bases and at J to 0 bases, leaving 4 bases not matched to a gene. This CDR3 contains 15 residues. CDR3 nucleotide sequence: TGTGCCAGCAGCCGCGTGACTAGCGGCTCCTACGAGCAGTACTTC. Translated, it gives CASSRVTSGSYEQYF.

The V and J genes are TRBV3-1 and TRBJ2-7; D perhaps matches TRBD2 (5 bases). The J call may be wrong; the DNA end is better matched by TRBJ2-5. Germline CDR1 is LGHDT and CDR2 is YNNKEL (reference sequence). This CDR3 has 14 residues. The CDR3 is CASSQDAVAETQYF. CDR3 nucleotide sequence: TGTGCCAGCAGCCAAGATGCGGTAGCGGAGACCCAGTACTTC.

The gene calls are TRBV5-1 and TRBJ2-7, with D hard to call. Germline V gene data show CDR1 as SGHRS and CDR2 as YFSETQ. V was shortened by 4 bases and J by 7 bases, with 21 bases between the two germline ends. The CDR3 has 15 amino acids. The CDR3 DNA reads TGCGCCAGCAGCCGCACAAGGGCCACCTACAATGAGCAGTACTTC. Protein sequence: CASSRTRATYNEQYF. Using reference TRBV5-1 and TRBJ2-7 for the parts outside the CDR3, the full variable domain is KAGVTQTPRYLIKTRGQQVTLSCSPISGHRSVSWYQQTPGQGLQFLFEYFSETQRNKGNFPGRFSGRQFSNSRSEMNVSTLELGDSALYLCASSRTRATYNEQYFGPGTRLTVT.

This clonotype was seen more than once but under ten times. CDR3 protein: CASSHRMGQYQETQYF. CDR3 bases: TGTGCCAGCAGCCACAGAATGGGACAATACCAAGAGACCCAGTACTTC. This rearrangement joins TRBV14 to TRBJ2-5; a possible D gene is TRBD1 (6 bases). The germline gives CDR1 SGHDN, CDR2 FVKESK. Trimming left V 3 bases short and J 0 bases short, with 14 bases between. The CDR3 extends over 16 amino acids.

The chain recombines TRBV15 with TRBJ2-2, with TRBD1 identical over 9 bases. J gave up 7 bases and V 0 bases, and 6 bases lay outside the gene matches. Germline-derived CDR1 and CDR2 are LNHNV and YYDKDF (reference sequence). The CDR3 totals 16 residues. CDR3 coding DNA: TGTGCCACCAGCAGAGATAGGACAGGGGTGAACGGGGAGCTGTTTTTT. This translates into CATSRDRTGVNGELFF.

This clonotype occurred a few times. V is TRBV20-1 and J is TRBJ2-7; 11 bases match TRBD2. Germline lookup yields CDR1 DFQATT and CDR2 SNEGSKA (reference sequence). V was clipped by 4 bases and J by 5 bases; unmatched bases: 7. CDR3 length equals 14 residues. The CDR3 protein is CSATDSGRAHEQYF. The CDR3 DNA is TGCAGTGCTACCGATAGCGGGAGGGCCCACGAGCAGTACTTC.

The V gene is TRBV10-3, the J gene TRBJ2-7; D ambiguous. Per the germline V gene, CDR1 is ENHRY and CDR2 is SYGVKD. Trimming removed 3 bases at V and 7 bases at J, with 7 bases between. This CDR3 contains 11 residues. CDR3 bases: TGTGCCATCAGTGATCTGAATGAGCAGTACTTC. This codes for CAISDLNEQYF.

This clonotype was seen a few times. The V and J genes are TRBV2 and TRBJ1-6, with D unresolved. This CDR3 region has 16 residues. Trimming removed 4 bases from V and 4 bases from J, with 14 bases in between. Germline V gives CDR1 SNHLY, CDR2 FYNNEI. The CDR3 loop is CASSGVGSLYNSPLHF. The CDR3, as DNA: TGTGCCAGCAGTGGGGTAGGCAGTCTATATAATTCACCCCTCCACTTT.

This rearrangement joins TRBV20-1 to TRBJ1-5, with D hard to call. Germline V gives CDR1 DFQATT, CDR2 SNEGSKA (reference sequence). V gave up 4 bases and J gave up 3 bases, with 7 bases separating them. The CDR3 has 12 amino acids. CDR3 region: CSATWSNQPQHF. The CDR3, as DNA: TGCAGTGCTACTTGGTCCAATCAGCCCCAGCATTTT.

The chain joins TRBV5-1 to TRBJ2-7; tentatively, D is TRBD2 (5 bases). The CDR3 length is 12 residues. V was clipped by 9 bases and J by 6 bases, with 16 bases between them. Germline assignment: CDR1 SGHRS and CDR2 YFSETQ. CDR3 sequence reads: CANRRGSGEQYF. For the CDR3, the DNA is TGCGCCAACAGAAGAGGGTCTGGCGAGCAGTACTTC.

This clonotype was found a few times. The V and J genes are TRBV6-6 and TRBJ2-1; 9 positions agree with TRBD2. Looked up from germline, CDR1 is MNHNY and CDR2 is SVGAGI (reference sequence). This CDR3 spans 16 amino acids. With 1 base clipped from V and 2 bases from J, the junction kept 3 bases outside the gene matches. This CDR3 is CASSYFSGSAYNEQFF. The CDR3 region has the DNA TGTGCCAGCAGTTACTTTAGCGGGAGCGCCTACAATGAGCAGTTCTTC.

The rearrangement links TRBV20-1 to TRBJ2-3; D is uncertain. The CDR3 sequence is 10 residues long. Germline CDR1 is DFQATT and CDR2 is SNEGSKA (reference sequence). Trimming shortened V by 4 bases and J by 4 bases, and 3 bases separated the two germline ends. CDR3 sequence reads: CSANSDTQYF. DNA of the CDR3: TGCAGTGCTAACTCAGATACGCAGTATTTT.

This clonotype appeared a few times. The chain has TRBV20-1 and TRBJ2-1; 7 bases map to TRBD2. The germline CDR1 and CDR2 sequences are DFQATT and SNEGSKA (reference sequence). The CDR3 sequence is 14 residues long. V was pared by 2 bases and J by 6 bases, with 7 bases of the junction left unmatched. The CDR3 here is CSARRREPGNEQFF. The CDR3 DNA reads TGCAGTGCTAGAAGGCGGGAGCCCGGCAATGAGCAGTTCTTC.

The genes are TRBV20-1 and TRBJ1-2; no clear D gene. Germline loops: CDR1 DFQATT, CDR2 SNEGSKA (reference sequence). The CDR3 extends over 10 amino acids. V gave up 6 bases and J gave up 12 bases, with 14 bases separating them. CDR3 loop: CSALPPTHTF. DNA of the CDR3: TGCAGTGCCCTTCCCCCAACCCACACCTTC.

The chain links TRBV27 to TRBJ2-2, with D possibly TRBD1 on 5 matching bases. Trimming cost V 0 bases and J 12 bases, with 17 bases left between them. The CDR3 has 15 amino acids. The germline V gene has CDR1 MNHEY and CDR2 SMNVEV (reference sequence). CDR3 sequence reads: CASSLSRYRGWQLFF. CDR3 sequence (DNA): TGTGCCAGCAGTTTATCCCGGTATAGGGGTTGGCAGCTGTTTTTT.

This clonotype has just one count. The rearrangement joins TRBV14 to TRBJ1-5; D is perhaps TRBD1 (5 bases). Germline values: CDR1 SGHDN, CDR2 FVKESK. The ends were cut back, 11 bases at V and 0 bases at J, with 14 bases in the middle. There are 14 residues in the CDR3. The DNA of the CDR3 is TGTGCCTTACAGGAGAGTTATAGCAATCAGCCCCAGCATTTT. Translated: CALQESYSNQPQHF.